The 6 T cell receptor beta chains below all came from one sample that was sequenced in a study of T cells in Graves' hyperthyroidism and ophthalmopathy. TCR beta CDR3 regions were amplified from RNA transcripts. The HTBI primer set was used in a first-round RT-PCR of the TCR CDR3. TCRdb re-analysed the multiplex PCR reads in MiXCR, keeping a single row per CDR3 protein. The sample carries approximately 640,000 distinct CDR3 sequences, around 15% recorded once. The sequenced sample consisted of blood. These receptors originate from a woman aged 25 to 39 with Graves' hyperthyroidism.

This clonotype was counted many times. The chain employs TRBV7-2 and TRBJ2-3; TRBD2 agrees at 12 bases. The germline CDR1 and CDR2 sequences are SGHTA and FQGNSA. The V gene end was trimmed by 5 bases and the J gene end by 2 bases; junction bases not matched to a gene: 5. This CDR3 contains 16 residues. CDR3 DNA sequence: TGTGCCAGCAGCCTAGGACTAGCGGGATACACAGATACGCAGTATTTT. This gives the protein CASSLGLAGYTDTQYF.

The rearrangement joins TRBV5-5 to TRBJ2-2; D gene uncertain. V was cut by 0 bases and J by 3 bases, with 6 bases left in between. The CDR3 has 14 amino acids. Germline assignment: CDR1 SGHKS and CDR2 YYEKEE (reference sequence). CDR3 amino acids: CASSLEVYTGELFF. In DNA form, the CDR3 reads TGTGCCAGCAGCTTGGAGGTTTACACCGGGGAGCTGTTTTTT. The full variable domain, rest sourced from reference TRBV5-5 and TRBJ2-2, is DAGVTQSPTHLIKTRGQQVTLRCSPISGHKSVSWYQQVLGQGPQFIFQYYEKEERGRGNFPDRFSARQFPNYSSELNVNALLLGDSALYLCASSLEVYTGELFFGEGSRLTVL.

This clonotype has just a few counts. The V and J genes are TRBV6-1 and TRBJ2-7; D unresolved. Trimming cost V 1 base and J 5 bases, with 9 bases left between them. Germline V lookup: CDR1 MNHNS, CDR2 SASEGT. This CDR3 region has 13 residues. The CDR3 DNA sequence: TGTGCCAGCAGTGAAGGAGGCGGCAACGAGCAGTACTTC. This gives the protein CASSEGGGNEQYF.

This clonotype was observed at least ten times. The genes are TRBV2 and TRBJ1-2; D gene ambiguous. CDR3 length: 14 residues. Germline CDR1 and CDR2: SNHLY and FYNNEI. V was trimmed by 8 bases and J by 3 bases, leaving 16 bases between them. The CDR3 sequence: CASYSRVFYYGYTF. In DNA form, the CDR3 reads TGTGCCAGCTATTCAAGGGTGTTTTACTATGGCTACACCTTC.

CDR3: CASSPPGLATNEQFF. The CDR3 bases are TGTGCCAGTAGCCCCCCGGGACTCGCCACAAATGAGCAGTTCTTC. This sequence joins TRBV19 and TRBJ2-1; maybe TRBD2 (6 bases). This CDR3 is built from 15 residues. Germline CDR1 LNHDA, CDR2 SQIVND (reference sequence). The V end lost 6 bases, the J end lost 7 bases, and 19 bases lay between the germline ends. Full variable domain (outside the CDR3, taken from reference TRBV19 and TRBJ2-1): DGGITQSPKYLFRKEGQNVTLSCEQNLNHDAMYWYRQDPGQGLRLIYYSQIVNDFQKGDIAEGYSVSREKKESFPLTVTSAQKNPTAFYLCASSPPGLATNEQFFGPGTRLTVL.

The chain uses TRBV10-3 and TRBJ2-1; possible D gene TRBD2, 6 bases. The CDR3 loop spans 16 amino acids. Per the germline V gene, CDR1 is ENHRY and CDR2 is SYGVKD. Trimming left V 0 bases short and J 6 bases short, with 15 bases between. CDR3 sequence: CAISESAGPAGNEQFF. CDR3 DNA: TGTGCCATCAGTGAGTCGGCGGGACCAGCCGGCAATGAGCAGTTCTTC.